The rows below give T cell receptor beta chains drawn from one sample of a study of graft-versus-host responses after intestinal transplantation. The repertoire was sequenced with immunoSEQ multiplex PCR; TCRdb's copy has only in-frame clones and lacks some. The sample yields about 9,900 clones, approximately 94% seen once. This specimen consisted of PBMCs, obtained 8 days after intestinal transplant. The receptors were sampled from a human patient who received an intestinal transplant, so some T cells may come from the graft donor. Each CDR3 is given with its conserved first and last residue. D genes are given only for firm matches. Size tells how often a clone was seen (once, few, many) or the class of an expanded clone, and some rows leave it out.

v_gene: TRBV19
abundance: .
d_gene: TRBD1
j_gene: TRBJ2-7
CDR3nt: TGTGCCAGTAGTCCCTTCCGGGACAGGGCGGCCGAGCAGTACTTC
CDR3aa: CASSPFRDRAAEQYF

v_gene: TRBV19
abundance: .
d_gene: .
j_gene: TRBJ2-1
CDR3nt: TGTGCCAGTAGTATAGATGAGGTAACGGAGCAGTTCTTC
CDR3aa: CASSIDEVTEQFF

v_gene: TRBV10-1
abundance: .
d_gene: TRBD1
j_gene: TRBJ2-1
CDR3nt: TGCGCCAGCAGTGCTTTCATTGGACAGGGGGCCTACAATGAGCAGTTCTTC
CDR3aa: CASSAFIGQGAYNEQFF

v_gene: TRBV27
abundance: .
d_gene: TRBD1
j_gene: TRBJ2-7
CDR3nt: TGTGCCAGCAGTCCCCTGACAGGGGGCACCTACGAGCAGTACTTC
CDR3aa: CASSPLTGGTYEQYF

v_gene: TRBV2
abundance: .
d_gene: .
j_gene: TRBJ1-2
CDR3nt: TGTGCCAGCAGTGAAGCGCTTCGGACAGCAAACTATGGCTACACCTTC
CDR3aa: CASSEALRTANYGYTF

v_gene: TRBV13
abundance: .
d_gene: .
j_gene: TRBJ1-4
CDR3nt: TGTGCCAGCAGCTTAAGGGGACGATGGGGTGAAAAACTGTTTTTT
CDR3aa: CASSLRGRWGEKLFF

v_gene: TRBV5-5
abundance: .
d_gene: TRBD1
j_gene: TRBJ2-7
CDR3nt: TGTGCCAGCAGCTTTGCAGGGGGCTCCTACGAGCAGTACTTC
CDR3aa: CASSFAGGSYEQYF

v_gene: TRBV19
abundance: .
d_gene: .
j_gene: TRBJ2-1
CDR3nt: TGTGCCAGTAGTATGGCAGGCCATTCTGAGCAGTTCTTC
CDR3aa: CASSMAGHSEQFF

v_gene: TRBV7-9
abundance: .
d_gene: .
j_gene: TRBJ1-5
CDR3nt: TGTGCCAGCAGCGTTCAGGGGAATCAGCCCCAGCATTTT
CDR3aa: CASSVQGNQPQHF

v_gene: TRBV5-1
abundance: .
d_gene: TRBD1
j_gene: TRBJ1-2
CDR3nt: TGCGCCAGCAGCTTGTGGGACAGCGTTTCTGGCTACACCTTC
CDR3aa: CASSLWDSVSGYTF

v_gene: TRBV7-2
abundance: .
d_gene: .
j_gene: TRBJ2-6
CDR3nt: TGTGCCAACCCCCAATGGCCCTTCTCTGGGGCCAACGTCCTGACTTTC
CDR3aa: CANPQWPFSGANVLTF

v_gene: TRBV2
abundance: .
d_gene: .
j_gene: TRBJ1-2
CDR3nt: TGTGCCAGCAGTCTCCGGGGTCGGGCCTATGGCTACACCTTC
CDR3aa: CASSLRGRAYGYTF

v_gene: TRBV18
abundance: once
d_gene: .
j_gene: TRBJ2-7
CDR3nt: TGTGCCAGCTCACCATGGTCAGGGACTTCCTACGAGCAGTACTTC
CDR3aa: CASSPWSGTSYEQYF

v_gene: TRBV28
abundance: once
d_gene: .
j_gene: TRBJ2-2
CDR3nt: TGTGCCAGCAGTTTGGTTACCGGGGAGCTGTTTTTT
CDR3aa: CASSLVTGELFF

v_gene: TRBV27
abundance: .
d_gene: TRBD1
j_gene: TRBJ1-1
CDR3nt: TGTGCCAGCAGTCGAATGACAGGGCTCACTGAAGCTTTCTTT
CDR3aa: CASSRMTGLTEAFF

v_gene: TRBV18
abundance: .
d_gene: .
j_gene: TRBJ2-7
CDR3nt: TGTGCCAGCTCAAGGTCCGGCGGGACGAACTACGAGCAGTACTTC
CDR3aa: CASSRSGGTNYEQYF

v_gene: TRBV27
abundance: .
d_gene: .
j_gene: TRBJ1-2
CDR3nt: TGTGCCAGCAGTTTAGGTGCGTGGTACAGGTCCTCGGGCGGCTACACCTTC
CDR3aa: CASSLGAWYRSSGGYTF

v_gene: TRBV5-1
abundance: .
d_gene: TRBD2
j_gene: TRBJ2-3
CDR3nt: TGCGCCAGCAGCTTGCTAGCGGGGGGGGCCGTTACCATCTTGGATACGCAGTATTTT
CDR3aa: CASSLLAGGAVTILDTQYF

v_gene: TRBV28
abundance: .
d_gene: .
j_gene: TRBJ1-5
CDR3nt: TGTGCCAGCAGTTTAGGGACGGTTCGTAGCAATCAGCCCCAGCATTTT
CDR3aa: CASSLGTVRSNQPQHF

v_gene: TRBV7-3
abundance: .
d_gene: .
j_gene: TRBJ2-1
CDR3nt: TGTGCCAGCAGCGTCTTACCGGGAGCCTTGGGGGAGCAGTTCTTC
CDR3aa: CASSVLPGALGEQFF

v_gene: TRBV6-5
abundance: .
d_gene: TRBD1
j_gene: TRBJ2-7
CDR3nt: TGTGCCAGCAGTGGCCGGGACAGCTACGAGCAGTACTTC
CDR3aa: CASSGRDSYEQYF

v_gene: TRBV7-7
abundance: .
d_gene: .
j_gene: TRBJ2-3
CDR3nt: TGTGCCAGCAGCTTCTTCCCGGGGGGCACAGATACGCAGTATTTT
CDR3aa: CASSFFPGGTDTQYF

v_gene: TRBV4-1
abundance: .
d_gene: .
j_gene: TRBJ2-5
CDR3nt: TGCGCCAGCAGCCAAGATGTAGGGGACGTAGAGACCCAGTACTTC
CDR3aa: CASSQDVGDVETQYF

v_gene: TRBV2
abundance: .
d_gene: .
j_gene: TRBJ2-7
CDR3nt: TGTGCCAGCAGTGAACCGCGGGTTCGTTACGAGCAGTACTTC
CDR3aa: CASSEPRVRYEQYF

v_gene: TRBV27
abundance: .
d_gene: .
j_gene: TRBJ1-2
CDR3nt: TGTGCCAGCAGTTCGCTAACTGAACGAGGGTACACCTTC
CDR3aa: CASSSLTERGYTF

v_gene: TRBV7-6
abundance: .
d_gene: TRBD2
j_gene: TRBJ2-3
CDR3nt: TGTGCCAGCAGCTTAGCGGGGGGGACAGATACGCAGTATTTT
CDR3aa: CASSLAGGTDTQYF

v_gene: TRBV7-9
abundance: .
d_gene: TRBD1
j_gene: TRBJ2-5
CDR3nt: TGTGCCAGCAGACCCTGGACAGGGAAGGGGGAGACCCAGTACTTC
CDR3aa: CASRPWTGKGETQYF

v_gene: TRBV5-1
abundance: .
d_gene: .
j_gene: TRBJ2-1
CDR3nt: TGCGCCAGCAGCTTGAGGCCGGGAGTTGAGCAGTTCTTC
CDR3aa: CASSLRPGVEQFF

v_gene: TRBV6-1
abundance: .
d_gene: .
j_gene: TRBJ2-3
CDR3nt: TGTGCCAGCAGTGAAAGGGCAGGGGTTAGCACAGATACGCAGTATTTT
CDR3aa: CASSERAGVSTDTQYF

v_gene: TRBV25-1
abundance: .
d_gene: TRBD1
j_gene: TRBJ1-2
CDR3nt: TGTGCCAGCAGTGAATACAGGGACAGATATTATGGCTACACCTTC
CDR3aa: CASSEYRDRYYGYTF

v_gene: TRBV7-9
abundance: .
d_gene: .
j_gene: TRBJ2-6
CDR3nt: TGTGCCAGCAGCTTGGGGATAGGCGCCTCTGGGGCCAACGTCCTGACTTTC
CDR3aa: CASSLGIGASGANVLTF

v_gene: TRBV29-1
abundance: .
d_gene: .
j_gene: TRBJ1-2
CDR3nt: TGCAGCGTTGTTCAGGGGGGCTACACCTTC
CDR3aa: CSVVQGGYTF

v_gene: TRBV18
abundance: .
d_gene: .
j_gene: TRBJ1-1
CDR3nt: TGTGCCAGCTCACCACTTCAGGGACCGAACACTGAAGCTTTCTTT
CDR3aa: CASSPLQGPNTEAFF

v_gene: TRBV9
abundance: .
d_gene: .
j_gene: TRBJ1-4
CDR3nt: TGTGCCAGCAGCGTAGGTCCGATAAATGAAAAACTGTTTTTT
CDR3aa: CASSVGPINEKLFF

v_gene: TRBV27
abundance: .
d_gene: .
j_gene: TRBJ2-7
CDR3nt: TGTGCCAGCAGTTCAGCGGGCCCCTACGAGCAGTACTTC
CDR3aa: CASSSAGPYEQYF

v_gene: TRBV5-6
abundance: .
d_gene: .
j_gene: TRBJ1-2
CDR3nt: TGTGCCAGCAGCTTGCTGGCAGATCCTTATGGCTACACCTTC
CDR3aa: CASSLLADPYGYTF

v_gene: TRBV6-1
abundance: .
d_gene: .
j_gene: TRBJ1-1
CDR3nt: TGTGCCAGCCTTAGTGCGTCGTTGGACACTGAAGCTTTCTTT
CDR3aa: CASLSASLDTEAFF

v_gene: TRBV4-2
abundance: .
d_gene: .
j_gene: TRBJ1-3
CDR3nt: TGTGCCAGCAGCCAAGATACCTTTTCGACCTACTCTGGAAACACCATATATTTT
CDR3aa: CASSQDTFSTYSGNTIYF

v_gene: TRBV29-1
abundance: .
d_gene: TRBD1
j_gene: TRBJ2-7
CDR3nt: TGCAGCGCCGGACAGGCCCTCGAGCAGTACTTC
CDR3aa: CSAGQALEQYF

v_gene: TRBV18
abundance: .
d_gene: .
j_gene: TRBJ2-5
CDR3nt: TGTGCCAGCTCACCCAACGGTGGGGGCCAAGAGACCCAGTACTTC
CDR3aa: CASSPNGGGQETQYF

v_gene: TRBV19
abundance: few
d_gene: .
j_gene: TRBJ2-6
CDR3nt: TGTGCCAGTAGTCCCCTCAGGGATTTTGCGTTTGGGGCCAACGTCCTGACTTTC
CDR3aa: CASSPLRDFAFGANVLTF

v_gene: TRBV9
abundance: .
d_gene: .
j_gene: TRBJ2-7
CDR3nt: TGTGCCAGCGGGGGGGCTGCCTACGAGCAGTACTTC
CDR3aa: CASGGAAYEQYF

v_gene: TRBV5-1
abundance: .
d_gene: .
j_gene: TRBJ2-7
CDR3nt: TGCGCCAGCAGCCCGAGGGGATACGGGCCCCACGAGCAGTACTTC
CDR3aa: CASSPRGYGPHEQYF